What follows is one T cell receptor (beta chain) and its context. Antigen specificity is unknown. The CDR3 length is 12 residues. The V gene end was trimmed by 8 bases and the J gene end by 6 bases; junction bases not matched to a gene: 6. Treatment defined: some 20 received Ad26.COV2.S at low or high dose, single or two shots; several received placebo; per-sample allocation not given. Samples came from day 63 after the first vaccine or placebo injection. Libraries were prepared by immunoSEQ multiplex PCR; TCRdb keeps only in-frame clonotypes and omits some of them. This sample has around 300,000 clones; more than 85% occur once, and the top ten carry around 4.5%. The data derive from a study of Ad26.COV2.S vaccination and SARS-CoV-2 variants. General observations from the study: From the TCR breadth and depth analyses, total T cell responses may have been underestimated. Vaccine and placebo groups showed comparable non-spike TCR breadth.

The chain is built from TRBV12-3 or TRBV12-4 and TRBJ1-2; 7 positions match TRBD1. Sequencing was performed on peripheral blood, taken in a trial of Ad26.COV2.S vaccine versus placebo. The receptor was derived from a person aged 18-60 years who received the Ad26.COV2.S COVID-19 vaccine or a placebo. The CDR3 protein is CASGSRGNGYTF. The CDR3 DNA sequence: TGTGCCAGCGGCTCCAGGGGGAATGGCTACACCTTC.